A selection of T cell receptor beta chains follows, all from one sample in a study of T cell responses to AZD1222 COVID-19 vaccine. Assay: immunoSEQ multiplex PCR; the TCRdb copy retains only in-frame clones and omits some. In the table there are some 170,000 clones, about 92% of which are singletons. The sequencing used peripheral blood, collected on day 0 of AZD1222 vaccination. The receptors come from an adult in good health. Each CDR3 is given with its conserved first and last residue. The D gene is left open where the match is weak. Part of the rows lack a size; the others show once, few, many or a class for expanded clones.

CDR3 protein: CATSEPGLAINEQFF; CDR3 DNA: TGTGCCACCAGTGAGCCGGGACTAGCGATCAATGAGCAGTTCTTC; D gene: TRBD2; V gene: TRBV24-1; clone size: NA; J gene: TRBJ2-1
CDR3 protein: CSASTGGEQYF; CDR3 DNA: TGCAGCGCGTCTACAGGAGGCGAGCAGTACTTC; D gene: NA; V gene: TRBV29-1; clone size: NA; J gene: TRBJ2-7
CDR3 protein: CASSHFSSPGQGYGYTF; CDR3 DNA: TGTGCCAGCAGCCACTTTTCGTCCCCGGGACAGGGTTATGGCTACACCTTC; D gene: TRBD1; V gene: TRBV3-1/TRBV3-2; clone size: NA; J gene: TRBJ1-2
CDR3 protein: CASRASSRSTDTQYF; CDR3 DNA: TGCGCCAGCAGAGCTTCTAGTCGAAGCACAGATACGCAGTATTTT; D gene: NA; V gene: TRBV5-1; clone size: NA; J gene: TRBJ2-3
CDR3 protein: CASSPVSGTGRGSPLHF; CDR3 DNA: TGTGCCAGCTCACCCGTTTCCGGGACAGGGAGGGGATCACCCCTCCACTTT; D gene: TRBD1; V gene: TRBV18; clone size: NA; J gene: TRBJ1-6
CDR3 protein: CASRVNTEAFF; CDR3 DNA: TGTGCCAGCCGGGTCAACACTGAAGCTTTCTTT; D gene: NA; V gene: TRBV6-5; clone size: NA; J gene: TRBJ1-1
CDR3 protein: CASSETSGSPNEQFF; CDR3 DNA: TGTGCCAGCAGTGAAACTAGCGGGAGCCCCAATGAGCAGTTCTTC; D gene: TRBD2; V gene: TRBV6-4; clone size: NA; J gene: TRBJ2-1
CDR3 protein: CARSLCHRTGGIYGYTF; CDR3 DNA: TGTGCCAGAAGCTTGTGTCACCGTACAGGGGGAATCTATGGCTACACCTTC; D gene: TRBD1; V gene: TRBV5-3; clone size: NA; J gene: TRBJ1-2
CDR3 protein: CASGSGFGDTQYF; CDR3 DNA: TGTGCTAGTGGTTCGGGTTTCGGAGATACGCAGTATTTT; D gene: NA; V gene: TRBV12-5; clone size: NA; J gene: TRBJ2-3
CDR3 protein: CASSPDRFLYF; CDR3 DNA: TGTGCCAGCAGTCCAGACAGGTTCTTGTATTTT; D gene: NA; V gene: TRBV12-3/TRBV12-4; clone size: once; J gene: TRBJ1-5
CDR3 protein: CATSSGGSNQPQHF; CDR3 DNA: TGTGCCACCAGTTCCGGGGGGAGCAATCAGCCCCAGCATTTT; D gene: NA; V gene: TRBV24-1; clone size: NA; J gene: TRBJ1-5
CDR3 protein: CASSLVPGDDYGYTF; CDR3 DNA: TGCGCCAGCAGCTTGGTTCCAGGGGACGACTATGGCTACACCTTC; D gene: NA; V gene: TRBV5-1; clone size: NA; J gene: TRBJ1-2
CDR3 protein: CASSLLGANTEAFF; CDR3 DNA: TGTGCCAGCAGCCTCCTAGGCGCGAACACTGAAGCTTTCTTT; D gene: NA; V gene: TRBV27; clone size: NA; J gene: TRBJ1-1
CDR3 protein: CAISDSNYGYTF; CDR3 DNA: TGTGCCATCAGTGACAGTAACTATGGCTACACCTTC; D gene: NA; V gene: TRBV10-3; clone size: NA; J gene: TRBJ1-2
CDR3 protein: CATSRDLAGNEQFF; CDR3 DNA: TGTGCCACCAGCAGAGATCTAGCAGGCAATGAGCAGTTCTTC; D gene: NA; V gene: TRBV15; clone size: NA; J gene: TRBJ2-1
CDR3 protein: CASSKARDRVGTNQPQHF; CDR3 DNA: TGTGCCAGCAGCAAAGCTCGGGACAGGGTGGGAACCAATCAGCCCCAGCATTTT; D gene: NA; V gene: TRBV21-1; clone size: once; J gene: TRBJ1-5
CDR3 protein: CASSPREGRWNTEAFF; CDR3 DNA: TGTGCCAGCAGTCCCAGGGAAGGAAGGTGGAACACTGAAGCTTTCTTT; D gene: NA; V gene: TRBV28; clone size: NA; J gene: TRBJ1-1
CDR3 protein: CASSSGPRGSDNEQFF; CDR3 DNA: TGTGCCAGCAGCTCCGGGCCCAGGGGGTCCGACAATGAGCAGTTCTTC; D gene: TRBD1; V gene: TRBV7-7; clone size: NA; J gene: TRBJ2-1
CDR3 protein: CASSPANPETNEKLFF; CDR3 DNA: TGTGCCAGCTCACCGGCGAATCCCGAAACTAATGAAAAACTGTTTTTT; D gene: NA; V gene: TRBV18; clone size: NA; J gene: TRBJ1-4
CDR3 protein: CASSPSDGTGELFF; CDR3 DNA: TGCGCCAGCAGCCCCTCGGATGGCACCGGGGAGCTGTTTTTT; D gene: NA; V gene: TRBV5-1; clone size: NA; J gene: TRBJ2-2
CDR3 protein: CASSPNTGTPNTEAFF; CDR3 DNA: TGTGCCAGCTCCCCTAACACCGGGACACCCAACACTGAAGCTTTCTTT; D gene: NA; V gene: TRBV18; clone size: NA; J gene: TRBJ1-1
CDR3 protein: CASRQTGTEAFF; CDR3 DNA: TGTGCCAGCAGACAGACAGGGACTGAAGCTTTCTTT; D gene: TRBD1; V gene: TRBV2; clone size: few; J gene: TRBJ1-1
CDR3 protein: CASSASSGVEQFF; CDR3 DNA: TGTGCCAGCAGCGCCTCTAGCGGGGTGGAACAGTTCTTC; D gene: TRBD2; V gene: TRBV12-3/TRBV12-4; clone size: once; J gene: TRBJ2-1
CDR3 protein: CASSQDYRGTANTEAFF; CDR3 DNA: TGTGCCAGCAGCCAAGACTACAGGGGGACGGCGAACACTGAAGCTTTCTTT; D gene: TRBD1; V gene: TRBV4-2; clone size: NA; J gene: TRBJ1-1
CDR3 protein: CASSLDGIQGGNRKLFF; CDR3 DNA: TGCGCCAGCAGCCTCGACGGGATCCAGGGTGGGAATAGGAAACTGTTTTTT; D gene: NA; V gene: TRBV5-1; clone size: NA; J gene: TRBJ1-4
CDR3 protein: CAISDGTGKQPQHF; CDR3 DNA: TGTGCCATCAGTGATGGGACAGGCAAGCAGCCCCAGCATTTT; D gene: TRBD1; V gene: TRBV10-3; clone size: NA; J gene: TRBJ1-5
CDR3 protein: CASSLTAYTEAFF; CDR3 DNA: TGTGCCAGCAGTCTTACAGCCTACACTGAAGCTTTCTTT; D gene: NA; V gene: TRBV27; clone size: NA; J gene: TRBJ1-1